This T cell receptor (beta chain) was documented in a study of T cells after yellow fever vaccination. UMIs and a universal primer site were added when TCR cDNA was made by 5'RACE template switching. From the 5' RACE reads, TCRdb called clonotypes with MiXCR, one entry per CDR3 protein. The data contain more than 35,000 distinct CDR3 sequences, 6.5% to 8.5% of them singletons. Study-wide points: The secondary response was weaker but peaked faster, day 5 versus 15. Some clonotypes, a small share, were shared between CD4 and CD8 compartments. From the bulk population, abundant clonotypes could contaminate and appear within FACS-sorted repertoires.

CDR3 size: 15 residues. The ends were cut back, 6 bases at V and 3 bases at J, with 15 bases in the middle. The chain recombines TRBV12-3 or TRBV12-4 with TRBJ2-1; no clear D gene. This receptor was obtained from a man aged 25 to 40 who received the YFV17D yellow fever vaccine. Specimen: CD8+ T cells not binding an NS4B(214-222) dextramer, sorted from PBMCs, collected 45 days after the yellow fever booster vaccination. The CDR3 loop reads CASSTEDNRYNEQFF. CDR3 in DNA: TGTGCCAGCAGCACGGAAGATAACCGCTACAATGAGCAGTTCTTC.